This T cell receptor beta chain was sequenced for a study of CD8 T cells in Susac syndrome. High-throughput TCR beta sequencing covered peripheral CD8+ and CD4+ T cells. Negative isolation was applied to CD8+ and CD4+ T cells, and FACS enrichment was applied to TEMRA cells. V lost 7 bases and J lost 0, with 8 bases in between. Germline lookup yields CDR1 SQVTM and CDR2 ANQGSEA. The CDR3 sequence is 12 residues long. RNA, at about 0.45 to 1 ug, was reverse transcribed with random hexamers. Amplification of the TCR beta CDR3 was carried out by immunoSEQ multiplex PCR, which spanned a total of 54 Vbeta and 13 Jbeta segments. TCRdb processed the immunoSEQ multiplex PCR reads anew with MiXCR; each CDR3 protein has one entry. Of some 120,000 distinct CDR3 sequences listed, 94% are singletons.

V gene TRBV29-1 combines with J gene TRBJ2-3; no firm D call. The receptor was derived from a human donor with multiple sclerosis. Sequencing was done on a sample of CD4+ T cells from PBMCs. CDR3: CSGTTSTDTQYF. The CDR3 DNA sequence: TGCAGCGGAACTACTAGCACAGATACGCAGTATTTT.